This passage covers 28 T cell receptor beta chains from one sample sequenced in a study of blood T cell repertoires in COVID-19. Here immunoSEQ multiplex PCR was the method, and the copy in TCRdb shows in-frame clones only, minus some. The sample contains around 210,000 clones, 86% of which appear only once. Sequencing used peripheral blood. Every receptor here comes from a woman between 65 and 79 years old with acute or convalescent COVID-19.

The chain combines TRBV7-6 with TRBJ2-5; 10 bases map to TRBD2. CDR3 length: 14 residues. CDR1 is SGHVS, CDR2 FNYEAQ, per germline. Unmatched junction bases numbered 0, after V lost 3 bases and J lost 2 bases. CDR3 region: CASSLGLAQETQYF. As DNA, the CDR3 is TGTGCCAGCAGCTTGGGACTAGCGCAAGAGACCCAGTACTTC.

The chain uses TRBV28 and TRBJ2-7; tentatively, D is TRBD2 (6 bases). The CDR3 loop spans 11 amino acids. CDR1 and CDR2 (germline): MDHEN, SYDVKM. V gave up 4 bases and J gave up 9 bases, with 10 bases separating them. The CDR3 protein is CASSSGTPQYF. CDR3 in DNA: TGTGCCAGCAGTTCCGGGACTCCGCAGTACTTC.

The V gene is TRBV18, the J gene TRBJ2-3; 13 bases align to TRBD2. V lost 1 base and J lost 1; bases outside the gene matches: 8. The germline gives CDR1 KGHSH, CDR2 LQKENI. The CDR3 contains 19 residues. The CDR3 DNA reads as TGTGCCAGCTCACCACTAGGACTAGCGGGAGCTGTTGGCACAGATACGCAGTATTTT. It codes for CASSPLGLAGAVGTDTQYF. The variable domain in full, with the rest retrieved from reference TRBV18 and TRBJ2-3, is NAGVMQNPRHLVRRRGQEARLRCSPMKGHSHVYWYRQLPEEGLKFMVYLQKENIIDESGMPKERFSAEFPKEGPSILRIQQVVRGDSAAYFCASSPLGLAGAVGTDTQYFGPGTRLTVL.

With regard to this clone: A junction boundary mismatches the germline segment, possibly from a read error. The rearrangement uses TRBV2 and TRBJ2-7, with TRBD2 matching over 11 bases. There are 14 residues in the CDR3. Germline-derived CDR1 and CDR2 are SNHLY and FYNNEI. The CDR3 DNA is TGTGCCAGCACCGCGACTAGCGGGGCCCTTCTCCTTCACTTC. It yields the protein CASTATSGALLLHF.

CDR3 bases: TGCGCCAGCAGCTCTTTGGAGTCGGACAGGGCCCATGGCTACACCTTC. It is translated as CASSSLESDRAHGYTF. V gene TRBV5-1 combines with J gene TRBJ1-2, with 8 bases matching TRBD1. This CDR3 is 16 amino acids long. The V segment lost 3 bases and the J segment 6 bases; nucleotides outside the gene matches: 13. Germline CDR1 and CDR2: SGHRS and YFSETQ.

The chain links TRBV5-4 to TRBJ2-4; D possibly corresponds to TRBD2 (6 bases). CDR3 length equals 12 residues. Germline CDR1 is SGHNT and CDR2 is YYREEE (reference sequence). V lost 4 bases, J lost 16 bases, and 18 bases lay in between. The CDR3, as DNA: TGTGCCAGCAGCCTTGACCGGGAGACGGGATACTTC. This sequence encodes CASSLDRETGYF.

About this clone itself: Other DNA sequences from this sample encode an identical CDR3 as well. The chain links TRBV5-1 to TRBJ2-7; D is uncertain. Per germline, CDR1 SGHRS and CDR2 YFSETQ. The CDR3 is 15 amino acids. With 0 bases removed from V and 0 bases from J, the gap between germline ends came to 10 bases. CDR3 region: CASSLGGSSSYEQYF. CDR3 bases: TGCGCCAGCAGCTTGGGCGGTTCCAGCTCCTACGAGCAGTACTTC. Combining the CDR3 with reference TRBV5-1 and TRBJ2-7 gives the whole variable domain KAGVTQTPRYLIKTRGQQVTLSCSPISGHRSVSWYQQTPGQGLQFLFEYFSETQRNKGNFPGRFSGRQFSNSRSEMNVSTLELGDSALYLCASSLGGSSSYEQYFGPGTRLTVT.

The CDR3 is CASSLKNPGGRETQYF. The CDR3 DNA is TGTGCCAGCAGCTTAAAGAATCCGGGGGGAAGGGAGACCCAGTACTTC. The rearrangement uses TRBV11-1 and TRBJ2-5, with 7 bases identical to TRBD2. Per the germline V gene, CDR1 is SGHAT and CDR2 is FQDESV (reference sequence). CDR3 length: 16 residues. Trimming removed 2 bases from V and 5 bases from J; junction bases left unmatched: 11.

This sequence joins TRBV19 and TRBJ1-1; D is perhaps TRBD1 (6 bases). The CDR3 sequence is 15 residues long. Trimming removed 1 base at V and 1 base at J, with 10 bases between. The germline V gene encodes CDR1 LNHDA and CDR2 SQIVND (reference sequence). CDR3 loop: CASSIVTRGNTEAFF. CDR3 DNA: TGTGCCAGTAGTATAGTGACCAGGGGGAACACTGAAGCTTTCTTT.

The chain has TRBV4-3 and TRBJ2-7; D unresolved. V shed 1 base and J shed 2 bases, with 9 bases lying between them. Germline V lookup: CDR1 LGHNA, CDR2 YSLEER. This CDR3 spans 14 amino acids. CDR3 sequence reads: CASSQVTPAYEQYF. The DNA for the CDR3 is TGCGCCAGCAGCCAAGTCACTCCCGCCTACGAGCAGTACTTC.

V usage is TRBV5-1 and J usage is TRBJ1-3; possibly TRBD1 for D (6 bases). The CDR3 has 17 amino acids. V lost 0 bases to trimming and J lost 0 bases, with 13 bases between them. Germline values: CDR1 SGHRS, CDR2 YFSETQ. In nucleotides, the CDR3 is TGCGCCAGCAGCTTGGAAGGGACACCATTCTCTGGAAACACCATATATTTT. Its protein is CASSLEGTPFSGNTIYF.

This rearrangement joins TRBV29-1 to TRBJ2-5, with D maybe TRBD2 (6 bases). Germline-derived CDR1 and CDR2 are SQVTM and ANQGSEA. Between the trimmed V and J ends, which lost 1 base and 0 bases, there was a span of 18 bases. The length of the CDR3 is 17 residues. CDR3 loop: CSVEVGLRVMDQETQYF. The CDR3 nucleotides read TGCAGCGTTGAAGTGGGACTTCGGGTAATGGACCAAGAGACCCAGTACTTC.

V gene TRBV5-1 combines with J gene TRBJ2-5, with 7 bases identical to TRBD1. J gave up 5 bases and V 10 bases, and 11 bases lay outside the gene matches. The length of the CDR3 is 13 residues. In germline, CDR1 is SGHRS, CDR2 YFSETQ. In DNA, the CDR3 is TGCGCCTCGGCCGGACTGGGACAGGAGACCCAGTACTTC. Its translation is CASAGLGQETQYF.

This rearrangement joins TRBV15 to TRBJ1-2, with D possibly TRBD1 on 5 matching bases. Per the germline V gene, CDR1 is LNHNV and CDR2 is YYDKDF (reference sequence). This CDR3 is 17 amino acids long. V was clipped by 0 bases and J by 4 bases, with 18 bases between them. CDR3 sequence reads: CATSRDVREGLFYGYTF. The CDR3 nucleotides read TGTGCCACCAGCAGAGATGTAAGGGAGGGGCTCTTCTATGGCTACACCTTC.

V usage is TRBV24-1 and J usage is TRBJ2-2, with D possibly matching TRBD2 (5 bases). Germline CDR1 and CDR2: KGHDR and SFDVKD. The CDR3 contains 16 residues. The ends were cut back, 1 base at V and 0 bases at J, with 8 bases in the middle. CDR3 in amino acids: CATSDFGGPNTGELFF. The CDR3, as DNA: TGTGCCACCAGTGATTTTGGCGGGCCGAACACCGGGGAGCTGTTTTTT.

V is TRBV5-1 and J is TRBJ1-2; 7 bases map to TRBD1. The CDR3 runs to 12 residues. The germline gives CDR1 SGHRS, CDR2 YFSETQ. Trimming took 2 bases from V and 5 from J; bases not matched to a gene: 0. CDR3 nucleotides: TGCGCCAGCAGCTTACAGGGGTATGGCTACACCTTC. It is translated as CASSLQGYGYTF.

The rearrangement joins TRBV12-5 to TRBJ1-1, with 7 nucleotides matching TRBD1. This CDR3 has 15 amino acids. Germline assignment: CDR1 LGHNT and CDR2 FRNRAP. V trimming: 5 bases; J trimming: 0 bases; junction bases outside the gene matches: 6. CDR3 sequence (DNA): TGTGCTAGTGGTCCACAGGGGACCCTGAACACTGAAGCTTTCTTT. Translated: CASGPQGTLNTEAFF.

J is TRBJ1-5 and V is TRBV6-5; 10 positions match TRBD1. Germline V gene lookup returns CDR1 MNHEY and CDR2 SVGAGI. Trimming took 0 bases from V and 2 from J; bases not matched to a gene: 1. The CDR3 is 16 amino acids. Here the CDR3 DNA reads TGTGCCAGCAGTTACTCCGGGACAGGGGGCAATCAGCCCCAGCATTTT. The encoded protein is CASSYSGTGGNQPQHF.

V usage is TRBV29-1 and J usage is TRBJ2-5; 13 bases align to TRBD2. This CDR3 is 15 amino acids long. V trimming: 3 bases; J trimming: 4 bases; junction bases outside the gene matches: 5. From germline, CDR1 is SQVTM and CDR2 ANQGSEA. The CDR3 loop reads CSVDGLAGEGETQYF. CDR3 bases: TGCAGCGTTGATGGACTAGCGGGGGAGGGAGAGACCCAGTACTTC.

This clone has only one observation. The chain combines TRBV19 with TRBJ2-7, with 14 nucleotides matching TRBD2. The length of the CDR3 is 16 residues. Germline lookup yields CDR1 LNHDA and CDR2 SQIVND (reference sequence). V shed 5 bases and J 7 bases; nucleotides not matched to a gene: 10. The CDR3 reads CASSDPGTSGSMEQYF. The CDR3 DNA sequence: TGTGCCAGTAGTGACCCCGGGACTAGCGGGAGCATGGAGCAGTACTTC.

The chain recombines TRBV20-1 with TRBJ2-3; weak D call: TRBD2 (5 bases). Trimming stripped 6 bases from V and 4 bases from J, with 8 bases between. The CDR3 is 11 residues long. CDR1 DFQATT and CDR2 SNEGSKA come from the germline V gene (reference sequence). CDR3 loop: CSAGGPDTQYF. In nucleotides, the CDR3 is TGCAGTGCCGGCGGGCCAGATACGCAGTATTTT.

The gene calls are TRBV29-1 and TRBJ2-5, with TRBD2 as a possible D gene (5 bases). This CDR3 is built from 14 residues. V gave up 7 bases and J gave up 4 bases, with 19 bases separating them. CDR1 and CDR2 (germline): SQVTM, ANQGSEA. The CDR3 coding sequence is TGCAGCGCCAGAGCGGTATCCTCGGGAGAGACCCAGTACTTC. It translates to CSARAVSSGETQYF.

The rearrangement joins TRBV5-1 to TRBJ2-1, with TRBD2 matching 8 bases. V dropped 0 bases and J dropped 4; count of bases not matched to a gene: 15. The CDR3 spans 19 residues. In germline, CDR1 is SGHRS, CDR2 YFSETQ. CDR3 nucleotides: TGCGCCAGCAGCTTGGGGGCAGCGGGGGCCTATGGCTCTTACAATGAGCAGTTCTTC. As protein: CASSLGAAGAYGSYNEQFF.

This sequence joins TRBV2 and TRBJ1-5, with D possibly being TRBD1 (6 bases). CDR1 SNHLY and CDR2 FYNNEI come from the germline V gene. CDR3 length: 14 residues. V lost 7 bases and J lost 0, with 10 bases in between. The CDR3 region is CASTGTYSNQPQHF. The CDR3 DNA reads TGTGCCAGCACCGGGACATATAGCAATCAGCCCCAGCATTTT. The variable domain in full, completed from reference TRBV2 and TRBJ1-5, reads EPEVTQTPSHQVTQMGQEVILRCVPISNHLYFYWYRQILGQKVEFLVSFYNNEISEKSEIFDDQFSVERPDGSNFTLKIRSTKLEDSAMYFCASTGTYSNQPQHFGDGTRLSIL.

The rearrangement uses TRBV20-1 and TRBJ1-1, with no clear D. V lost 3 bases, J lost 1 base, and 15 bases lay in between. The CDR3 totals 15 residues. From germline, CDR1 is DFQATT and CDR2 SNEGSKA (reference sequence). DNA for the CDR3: TGCAGTGCTAGTCCAGGCCCCCGACAGAACACTGAAGCTTTCTTT. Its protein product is CSASPGPRQNTEAFF.

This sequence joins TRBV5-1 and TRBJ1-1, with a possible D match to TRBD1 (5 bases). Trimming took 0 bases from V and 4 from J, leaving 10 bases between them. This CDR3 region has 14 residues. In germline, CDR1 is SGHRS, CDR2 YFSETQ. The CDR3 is CASSLVGGSTEAFF. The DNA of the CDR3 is TGCGCCAGCAGCTTGGTCGGGGGGAGCACTGAAGCTTTCTTT.

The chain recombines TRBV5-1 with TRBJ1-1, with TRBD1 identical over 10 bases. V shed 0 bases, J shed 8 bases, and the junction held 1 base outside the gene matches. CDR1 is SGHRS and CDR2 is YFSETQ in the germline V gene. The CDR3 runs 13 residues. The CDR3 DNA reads TGCGCCAGCAGCTTGGCGACAGGGGGCGAAGCTTTCTTT. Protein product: CASSLATGGEAFF.

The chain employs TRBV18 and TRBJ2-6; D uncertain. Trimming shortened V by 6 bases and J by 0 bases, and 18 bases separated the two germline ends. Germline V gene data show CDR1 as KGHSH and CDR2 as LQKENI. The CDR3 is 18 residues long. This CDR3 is CASSPPKWPGSGANVLTF. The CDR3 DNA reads TGTGCCAGCTCCCCTCCGAAGTGGCCGGGCTCTGGGGCCAACGTCCTGACTTTC.